The 31 T cell receptor beta chains listed next were all sequenced from one sample in a study of early T cells in non-severe SARS-CoV-2 infection. TCRdb re-called the 5' RACE reads through MiXCR, storing one row per CDR3 protein. Among some 66,000 distinct CDR3 sequences, approximately 9% were seen once, and the ten largest hold 3.2%. The sequencing input was whole blood. These receptors were collected from an adult who was a healthcare worker with PCR-confirmed SARS-CoV-2 infection or an uninfected control (not recorded which).

Ten or more counts support this clonotype. The chain joins TRBV6-1 to TRBJ2-7; TRBD2 is a possible D gene (5 bases). CDR1 MNHNS and CDR2 SASEGT come from the germline V gene. The CDR3 has 15 residues. V gave up 6 bases and J gave up 1 base, with 16 bases separating them. In nucleotides, the CDR3 is TGTGCCAGCAGGACTTTTTTTCGGGGTTCCTACGAGCAGTACTTC. Protein product: CASRTFFRGSYEQYF.

This clonotype was picked up many times. This chain links TRBV20-1 with TRBJ1-5; 10 nucleotides line up with TRBD1. Trimming took 6 bases from V and 6 from J; bases not matched to a gene: 14. Germline CDR1 and CDR2: DFQATT and SNEGSKA (reference sequence). The CDR3 is 16 amino acids. CDR3 in amino acids: CSARRGTGERGQPQHF. The CDR3 nucleotides are TGCAGTGCCCGGCGGGGGACAGGGGAGCGGGGTCAGCCCCAGCATTTT.

The sample holds many counts of this clonotype. V is TRBV29-1 and J is TRBJ2-5, with TRBD1 matching over 11 bases. This CDR3 has 13 amino acids. Germline lookup yields CDR1 SQVTM and CDR2 ANQGSEA. After removal of 4 bases from V and 3 bases from J, the junction contained 1 base not matched to a gene. The CDR3 nucleotides read TGCAGCGTTGGGACAGGGGGCGAAGAGACCCAGTACTTC. It is translated as CSVGTGGEETQYF. Together with reference TRBV29-1 and TRBJ2-5, the CDR3 gives the full variable domain: SAVISQKPSRDICQRGTSLTIQCQVDSQVTMMFWYRQQPGQSLTLIATANQGSEATYESGFVIDKFPISRPNLTFSTLTVSNMSPEDSSIYLCSVGTGGEETQYFGPGTRLLVL.

CDR3 region: CASSEQRPGELFF. The CDR3 bases are TGCGCCAGCAGTGAACAGAGACCCGGGGAGCTGTTTTTT. The chain employs TRBV10-1 and TRBJ2-2, with no clear D. V dropped 3 bases and J dropped 6 bases, with 8 bases sitting between them. The CDR3 is made up of 13 amino acids. The germline V gene encodes CDR1 WNHNN and CDR2 SYGVQD (reference sequence).

This chain joins TRBV19 and TRBJ2-7, with a tentative D call TRBD2 (5 bases). V was clipped by 10 bases and J by 9 bases, with 25 bases between them. The CDR3 runs to 14 residues. Germline V gives CDR1 LNHDA, CDR2 SQIVND (reference sequence). The CDR3 DNA is TGTGCCACAAGACCGGGCCAGACTACTACGAGGCAGTACTTC. Translated: CATRPGQTTTRQYF.

This clonotype was detected a few times. This chain links TRBV30 with TRBJ1-4; the match to TRBD1 covers 7 bases. Trimming at V came to 3 bases and at J to 4 bases, leaving 5 bases not matched to a gene. This CDR3 is 14 amino acids long. Germline V CDR1 and CDR2: GTSNPN, SVGIG (reference sequence). The CDR3 is CAWSDRAGNEKLFF. For the CDR3, the DNA is TGTGCCTGGAGCGACAGGGCTGGTAATGAAAAACTGTTTTTT.

This clonotype was seen ten or more times. This chain links TRBV30 with TRBJ1-6; unclear D gene. In germline, CDR1 is GTSNPN, CDR2 SVGIG (reference sequence). CDR3 length equals 15 residues. The V end was cut by 0 bases, the J end by 5 bases, with 11 bases between. The CDR3 bases are TGTGCCTGGAGTGTACCAGGCGGGCATAATTCACCCCTCCACTTT. Protein product: CAWSVPGGHNSPLHF.

The V gene is TRBV29-1, the J gene TRBJ2-2; weak D call: TRBD2 (6 bases). The germline V gene encodes CDR1 SQVTM and CDR2 ANQGSEA. The CDR3 extends over 14 amino acids. V was pared by 2 bases and J by 7 bases, with 14 bases between. The CDR3 bases are TGCAGCGTTGAAACCCGACTAGAGGGCGGGGAGCTGTTTTTT. This translates into CSVETRLEGGELFF.

The table lists this clonotype with many counts. The chain carries TRBV29-1 and TRBJ2-3; D is unclear. Germline CDR1 SQVTM, CDR2 ANQGSEA. The CDR3 is 14 amino acids. The ends were cut back, 4 bases at V and 0 bases at J, with 11 bases in the middle. The CDR3 DNA is TGCAGCGTTGTGCATCCACTTAGCACAGATACGCAGTATTTT. Protein sequence: CSVVHPLSTDTQYF.

The chain recombines TRBV30 with TRBJ2-3; D call uncertain. The ends were cut back, 4 bases at V and 2 bases at J, with 7 bases in the middle. CDR1 is GTSNPN, CDR2 SVGIG, per germline (reference sequence). There are 12 residues in the CDR3. The chain's CDR3 is CAWMGPTDTQYF. The CDR3, as DNA: TGTGCCTGGATGGGCCCCACAGATACGCAGTATTTT.

The rearrangement links TRBV7-2 to TRBJ2-1; the D gene is possibly TRBD2 (5 bases). V lost 5 bases and J 0 bases, leaving 14 bases between the germline ends. CDR1 SGHTA and CDR2 FQGNSA come from the germline V gene. This CDR3 contains 16 residues. The CDR3 loop reads CASSPTQRNSYNEQFF. CDR3 sequence (DNA): TGTGCCAGCAGCCCCACCCAGCGGAACTCCTACAATGAGCAGTTCTTC.

This clonotype was seen ten or more times. This chain links TRBV24-1 with TRBJ2-1; no firm D call. The germline V gene has CDR1 KGHDR and CDR2 SFDVKD. V was pared by 6 bases and J by 5 bases, with 7 bases between. This CDR3 contains 12 residues. The CDR3 here is CATSQIDNEQFF. The CDR3 coding sequence is TGTGCCACCAGTCAGATTGACAATGAGCAGTTCTTC.

This clonotype was found a few times. The genes are TRBV20-1 and TRBJ1-5, with D possibly TRBD1 on 6 matching bases. Germline loops: CDR1 DFQATT, CDR2 SNEGSKA (reference sequence). This CDR3 has 17 residues. Trimming left V 3 bases short and J 4 bases short, with 22 bases between. CDR3 sequence reads: CSASKPKGGSGNQPQHF. CDR3 sequence (DNA): TGCAGTGCTAGCAAACCCAAGGGGGGATCAGGGAATCAGCCCCAGCATTTT.

Comment on this clonotype: A much larger clone sits a single nucleotide away, making a read error possible. The chain links TRBV29-1 to TRBJ1-1; D is perhaps TRBD1 (6 bases). CDR1 and CDR2 (germline): SQVTM, ANQGSEA. This CDR3 is built from 12 residues. CDR3 in DNA: TGCGGCGCTGGACAGACCCTTGGGGAAGCTTTCTTT. It yields the protein CGAGQTLGEAFF.

The chain combines TRBV5-1 with TRBJ2-1, with 13 bases that match TRBD2. CDR1 SGHRS and CDR2 YFSETQ come from the germline V gene. The CDR3 sequence is 17 residues long. The trim removed 1 base at V and 0 bases at J, leaving 1 base unmatched. In DNA form, the CDR3 reads TGCGCCAGCAGCTTGACTAGCGGGAGGGGCTCCTACAATGAGCAGTTCTTC. This codes for CASSLTSGRGSYNEQFF.

The sample holds a few counts of this clonotype. The chain links TRBV12-3 or TRBV12-4 to TRBJ2-7, with D perhaps assigned TRBD1 or TRBD2 (6 bases each). Trimming took 4 bases from V and 7 from J, leaving 14 bases between them. The CDR3 spans 13 residues. In nucleotides, the CDR3 is TGTGCCAGCAGTTCTCGGGGGCCGGGGGAGCAGTACTTC. This sequence encodes CASSSRGPGEQYF.

This clonotype was counted a few times. The junction and the germline gene differ at one end; a read error may be behind it. The rearrangement joins TRBV6-5 to TRBJ2-7, with 7 nucleotides matching TRBD1. This CDR3 spans 11 amino acids. The V gene's germline CDR1 is MNHEY and CDR2 SVGAGI. The chain's CDR3 is CASRRQGELSF. CDR3 nucleotide sequence: TGTGCCAGCAGGCGTCAGGGGGAACTCTCCTTC.

The table lists this clonotype with many counts. The chain is built from TRBV6-2 or TRBV6-3 and TRBJ1-1; TRBD1 is a possible D gene (6 bases). The V gene lost 6 bases and the J gene lost 6 bases, with 17 bases spanning the gap. The CDR3 is 14 residues long. The germline V gene has CDR1 MNHEY and CDR2 SVGEGT. The DNA of the CDR3 is TGTGCCAGCAGCCCTATAGGGGGGCTGGCTGAAGCTTTCTTT. Its translation is CASSPIGGLAEAFF.

This clonotype has at least ten counts. This chain links TRBV7-7 with TRBJ2-7; 10 bases match TRBD2. The V gene's germline CDR1 is SSHAT and CDR2 FNYEAQ (reference sequence). The CDR3 has 16 residues. V lost 1 base and J lost 4; bases outside the gene matches: 7. CDR3 amino acids: CASSLGGLAGEYEQYF. In nucleotides, the CDR3 is TGTGCCAGCAGCTTAGGCGGGCTAGCGGGGGAGTACGAGCAGTACTTC. The full variable domain, rest sourced from reference TRBV7-7 and TRBJ2-7, is GAGVSQSPRYKVTKRGQDVTLRCDPISSHATLYWYQQALGQGPEFLTYFNYEAQPDKSGLPSDRFSAERPEGSISTLTIQRTEQRDSAMYRCASSLGGLAGEYEQYFGPGTRLTVT.

This clonotype has only a few counts. J is TRBJ2-2 and V is TRBV12-3 or TRBV12-4; D is ambiguous. This CDR3 has 14 residues. V lost 6 bases, J lost 0 bases, and 8 bases lay in between. The CDR3 here is CASRAQANTGELFF. CDR3 coding DNA: TGTGCCAGCAGGGCGCAGGCGAACACCGGGGAGCTGTTTTTT.

This chain uses TRBV6-5 with TRBJ1-2; the D gene is possibly TRBD1 (6 bases). This CDR3 has 13 amino acids. The germline V gene encodes CDR1 MNHEY and CDR2 SVGAGI. V lost 5 bases, J lost 4 bases, and 11 bases lay in between. CDR3 in amino acids: CASSRTDGYGYTF. The CDR3 region has the DNA TGTGCCAGCAGTCGGACAGACGGCTATGGCTACACCTTC.

This clonotype was seen ten or more times. The J gene is TRBJ2-3, the V gene TRBV6-2 or TRBV6-3; perhaps TRBD2 as D (7 bases). Germline V gene data show CDR1 as MNHEY and CDR2 as SVGEGT. Trimming shortened V by 8 bases and J by 8 bases, and 11 bases separated the two germline ends. The CDR3 spans 11 residues. CDR3 sequence reads: CASGGGGTQYF. The CDR3, as DNA: TGTGCCAGCGGGGGGGGCGGTACGCAGTATTTT.

This clonotype was observed a handful of times. Because the CDR3 is missing its conserved closing phenylalanine or tryptophan, this is likely a read error. The rearrangement uses TRBV29-1 and TRBJ1-1; D call uncertain. Germline V gene lookup returns CDR1 SQVTM and CDR2 ANQGSEA. V was clipped by 3 bases and J by 4 bases, with 12 bases between them. CDR3 length equals 13 residues. CDR3 DNA sequence: TGCAGCGTTGATAGGAGGTGGGGCACTGAAGCTTTCCTT. Its translation: CSVDRRWGTEAFL.

This clonotype showed up many times. The rearrangement uses TRBV7-2 and TRBJ2-7; D unresolved. The CDR3 extends over 16 amino acids. V gave up 1 base and J gave up 7 bases, with 20 bases separating them. Germline V gene lookup returns CDR1 SGHTA and CDR2 FQGNSA. The CDR3, as DNA: TGTGCCAGCAGCTTAGTAACTGGCCGGTTGAGGCGGGAGCAGTACTTC. The encoded protein is CASSLVTGRLRREQYF.

The chain is built from TRBV12-3 or TRBV12-4 and TRBJ2-6; no definite D call. V lost 6 bases and J lost 1, with 4 bases in between. This CDR3 region has 13 residues. CDR3 residues: CASRNSGANVLTF. The CDR3 DNA reads as TGTGCCAGCAGAAATTCTGGGGCCAACGTCCTGACTTTC.

The V call is TRBV7-3, the J call TRBJ2-6, with D unresolved. There are 12 residues in the CDR3. The V end was cut by 5 bases, the J end by 4 bases, with 3 bases between. The germline CDR1 and CDR2 sequences are SGHTA and FQGTGA. Here the CDR3 reads CASSPGANVLTF. CDR3 nucleotide sequence: TGTGCCAGCAGCCCAGGGGCCAACGTCCTGACTTTC.

This clonotype was observed at least ten times. This chain links TRBV12-3 or TRBV12-4 with TRBJ2-2, with D hard to call. The V end was cut by 3 bases, the J end by 1 base, with 6 bases between. This CDR3 contains 14 residues. CDR3 residues: CASSLRQNTGELFF. Written as DNA, the CDR3 is TGTGCCAGCAGTTTGAGGCAGAACACCGGGGAGCTGTTTTTT.

This clonotype was picked up a small number of times. The V call is TRBV7-2, the J call TRBJ2-1, with 9 positions matching TRBD2. J was trimmed by 3 bases and V by 5 bases; bases with no gene match: 8. Germline V gene data show CDR1 as SGHTA and CDR2 as FQGNSA. CDR3 length: 16 residues. The CDR3 is CASSPYLAGFYNEQFF. DNA of the CDR3: TGTGCCAGCAGCCCCTACCTAGCGGGGTTCTACAATGAGCAGTTCTTC.

This clonotype was picked up many times. This sequence joins TRBV9 and TRBJ1-1, with TRBD1 as a possible D gene (6 bases). The CDR3 is 19 residues long. V was pared by 0 bases and J by 1 base, with 22 bases between. Germline-derived CDR1 and CDR2 are SGDLS and YYNGEE. This CDR3 reads CASSVEGERGQGPNTEAFF. In DNA form, the CDR3 reads TGTGCCAGCAGCGTAGAGGGGGAACGAGGGCAGGGCCCGAACACTGAAGCTTTCTTT.

This clonotype was observed at least ten times. The V gene is TRBV4-1, the J gene TRBJ2-7, with 9 nucleotides matching TRBD2. From germline, CDR1 is MGHRA and CDR2 YSYEKL. With 3 bases clipped from V and 3 bases from J, the junction kept 0 bases outside the gene matches. The length of the CDR3 is 13 residues. This CDR3 reads CASSHSGGYEQYF. Here the CDR3 DNA reads TGCGCCAGCAGCCATAGCGGGGGCTACGAGCAGTACTTC.

This clonotype was counted between two and nine times. The chain recombines TRBV27 with TRBJ2-7; 14 bases map to TRBD2. V lost 5 bases, J lost 5 bases, and 8 bases stayed unmatched. CDR3 length equals 16 residues. Germline V gene sequence: CDR1 MNHEY, CDR2 SMNVEV (reference sequence). The CDR3 nucleotides read TGTGCCAGCAGTGGGACTAGCGGGAGTGAACTTCACGAGCAGTACTTC. Its translation is CASSGTSGSELHEQYF.